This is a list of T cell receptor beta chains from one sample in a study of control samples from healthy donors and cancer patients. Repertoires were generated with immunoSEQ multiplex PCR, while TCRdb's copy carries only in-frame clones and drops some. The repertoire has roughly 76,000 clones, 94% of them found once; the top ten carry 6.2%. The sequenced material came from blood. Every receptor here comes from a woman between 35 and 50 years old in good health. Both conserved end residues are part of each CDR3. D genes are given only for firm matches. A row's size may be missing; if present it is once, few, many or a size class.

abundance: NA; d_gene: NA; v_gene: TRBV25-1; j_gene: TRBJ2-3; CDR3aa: CASSDLTGPSTDTQYF; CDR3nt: TGTGCCAGCAGTGACCTAACCGGACCCTCCACAGATACGCAGTATTTT
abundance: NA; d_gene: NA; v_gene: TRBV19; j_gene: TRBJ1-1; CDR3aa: CASSPRQQGSEAFF; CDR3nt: TGTGCCAGTAGTCCCCGACAGCAGGGCAGTGAAGCTTTCTTT
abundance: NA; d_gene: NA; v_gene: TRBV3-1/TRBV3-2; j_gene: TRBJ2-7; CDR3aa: CASSPISIHEQYF; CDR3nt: TGTGCCAGCAGCCCCATAAGTATCCACGAGCAGTACTTC
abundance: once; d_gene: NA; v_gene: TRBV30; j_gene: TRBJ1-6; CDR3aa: CAWSVLGRNSPLHF; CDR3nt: TGTGCCTGGAGTGTACTCGGTCGTAATTCACCCCTCCACTTT
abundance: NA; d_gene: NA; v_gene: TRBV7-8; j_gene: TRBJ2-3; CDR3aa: CASSPLREEADTQYF; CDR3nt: TGTGCCAGCAGCCCCTTGAGGGAGGAGGCAGATACGCAGTATTTT
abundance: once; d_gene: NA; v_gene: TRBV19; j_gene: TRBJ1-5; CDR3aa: CATRLQGVSQPQHF; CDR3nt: TGTGCCACCCGACTACAGGGAGTCAGTCAGCCCCAGCATTTT
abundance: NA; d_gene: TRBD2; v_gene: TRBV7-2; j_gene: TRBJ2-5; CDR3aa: CASSFVAGVQETQYF; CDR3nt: TGTGCCAGCAGCTTTGTAGCGGGAGTGCAAGAGACCCAGTACTTC
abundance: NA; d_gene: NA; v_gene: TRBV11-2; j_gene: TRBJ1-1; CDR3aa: CASSSFRGASPEAFF; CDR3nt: TGTGCCAGCAGCTCTTTCCGGGGGGCGTCTCCTGAAGCTTTCTTT
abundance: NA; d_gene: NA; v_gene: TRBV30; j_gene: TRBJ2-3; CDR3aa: CAGDAGHGDTQYF; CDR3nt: TGTGCCGGCGATGCGGGGCATGGAGATACGCAGTATTTT
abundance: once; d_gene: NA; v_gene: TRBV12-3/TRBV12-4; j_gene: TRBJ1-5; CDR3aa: CASSRQSNQPQHF; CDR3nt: TGTGCCAGCAGCCGACAGAGCAATCAGCCCCAGCATTTT
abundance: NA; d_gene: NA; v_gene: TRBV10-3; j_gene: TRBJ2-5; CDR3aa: CAIRGDQYQETQYF; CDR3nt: TGTGCCATCAGGGGGGATCAGTACCAAGAGACCCAGTACTTC
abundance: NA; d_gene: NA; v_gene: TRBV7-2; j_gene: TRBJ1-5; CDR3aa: CASSSSYTGNQPQHF; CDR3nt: TGTGCCAGCAGCTCAAGCTACACCGGCAATCAGCCCCAGCATTTT
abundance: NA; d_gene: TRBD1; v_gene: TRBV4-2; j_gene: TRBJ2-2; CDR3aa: CASSQDRLQGSTGELFF; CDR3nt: TGTGCCAGCAGCCAAGATAGGTTACAGGGGTCCACCGGGGAGCTGTTTTTT
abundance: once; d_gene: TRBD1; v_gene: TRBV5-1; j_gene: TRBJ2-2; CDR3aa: CASSGDSTNTGELFF; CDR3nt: TGCGCCAGCAGCGGGGACAGTACGAACACCGGGGAGCTGTTTTTT
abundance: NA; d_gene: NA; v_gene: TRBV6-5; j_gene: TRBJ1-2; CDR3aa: CASSYSGNSGYGYTF; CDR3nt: TGTGCCAGCAGTTACTCAGGGAATTCGGGCTATGGCTACACCTTC
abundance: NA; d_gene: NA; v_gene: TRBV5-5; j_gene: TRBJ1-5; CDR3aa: CASSVRNNQPQHF; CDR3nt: TGTGCCAGCAGCGTACGGAACAATCAGCCCCAGCATTTT
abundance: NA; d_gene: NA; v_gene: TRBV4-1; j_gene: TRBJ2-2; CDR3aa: CASSHSQNTGELFF; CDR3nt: TGCGCCAGCAGCCACTCGCAAAACACCGGGGAGCTGTTTTTT
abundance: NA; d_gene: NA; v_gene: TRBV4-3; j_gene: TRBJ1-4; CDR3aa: CASSQGLGRGNEKLFF; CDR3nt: TGCGCCAGCAGCCAAGGGTTGGGCAGGGGAAATGAAAAACTGTTTTTT
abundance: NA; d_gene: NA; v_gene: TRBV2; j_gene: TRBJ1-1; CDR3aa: CASKVRTITEAFF; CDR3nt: TGTGCCAGCAAGGTTCGGACAATAACTGAAGCTTTCTTT
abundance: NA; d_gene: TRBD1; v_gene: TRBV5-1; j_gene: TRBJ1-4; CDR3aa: CASSEPGQGEKLFF; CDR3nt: TGCGCCAGCAGCGAACCGGGACAGGGGGAAAAACTGTTTTTT
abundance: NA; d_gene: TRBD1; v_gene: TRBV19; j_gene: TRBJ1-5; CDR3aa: CASGDREVIVAWPQHF; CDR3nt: TGTGCCAGTGGGGACAGAGAGGTGATTGTGGCTTGGCCCCAGCATTTT
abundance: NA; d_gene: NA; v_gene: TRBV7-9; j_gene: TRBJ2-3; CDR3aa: CAGGSDTQYF; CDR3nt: TGTGCCGGGGGGTCAGATACGCAGTATTTT
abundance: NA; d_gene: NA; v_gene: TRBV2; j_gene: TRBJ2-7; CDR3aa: CASSPSLPGNYEQYF; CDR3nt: TGTGCCAGCAGTCCGAGTCTACCAGGGAATTACGAGCAGTACTTC
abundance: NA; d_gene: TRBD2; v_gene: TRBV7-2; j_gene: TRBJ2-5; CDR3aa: CASSFGGGPQETQYF; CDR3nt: TGTGCCAGCAGCTTCGGCGGGGGGCCACAAGAGACCCAGTACTTC
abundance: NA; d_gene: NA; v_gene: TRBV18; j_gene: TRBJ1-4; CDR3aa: CASSPQGTTNEKLFF; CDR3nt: TGTGCCAGCTCACCTCAGGGGACAACTAATGAAAAACTGTTTTTT
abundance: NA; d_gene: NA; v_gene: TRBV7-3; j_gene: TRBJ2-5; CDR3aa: CASSLAKEQGAQYF; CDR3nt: TGTGCCAGCAGCTTAGCGAAAGAACAAGGGGCCCAGTACTTC
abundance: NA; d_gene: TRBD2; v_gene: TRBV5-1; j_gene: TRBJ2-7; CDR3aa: CASSLAGGWGTYEQYF; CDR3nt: TGCGCCAGCAGCTTGGCGGGGGGTTGGGGTACCTACGAGCAGTACTTC
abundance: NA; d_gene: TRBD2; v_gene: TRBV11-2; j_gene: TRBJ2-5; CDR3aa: CASSGLEVETQYF; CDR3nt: TGTGCCAGCAGCGGACTAGAGGTTGAGACCCAGTACTTC
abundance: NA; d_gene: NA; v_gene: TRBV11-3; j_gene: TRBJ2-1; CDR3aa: CASSSGGGQFF; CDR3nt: TGTGCCAGCAGCTCTGGAGGGGGGCAGTTCTTC
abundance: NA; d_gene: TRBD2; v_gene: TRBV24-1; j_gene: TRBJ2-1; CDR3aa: CATSDFETSGDLFSYNEQFF; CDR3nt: TGTGCCACCAGTGATTTCGAGACTAGCGGGGATTTATTCTCCTACAATGAGCAGTTCTTC
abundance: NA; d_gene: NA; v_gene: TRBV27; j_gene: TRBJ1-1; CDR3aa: CASSSSGGGNTEAFF; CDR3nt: TGTGCCAGCAGTTCCTCGGGGGGAGGGAACACTGAAGCTTTCTTT
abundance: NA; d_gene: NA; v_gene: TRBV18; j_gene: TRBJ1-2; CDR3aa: CASSPQEMARHGYTF; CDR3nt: TGTGCCAGCTCACCACAAGAAATGGCCAGACATGGCTACACCTTC
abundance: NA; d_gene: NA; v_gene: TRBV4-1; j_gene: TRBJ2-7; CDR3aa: CASSQDGGGPDEQYF; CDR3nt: TGCGCCAGCAGCCAAGATGGAGGCGGGCCGGACGAGCAGTACTTC
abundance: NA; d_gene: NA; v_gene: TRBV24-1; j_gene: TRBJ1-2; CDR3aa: CATSDLTDYGYTF; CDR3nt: TGTGCCACCAGTGATTTGACAGACTATGGCTACACCTTC
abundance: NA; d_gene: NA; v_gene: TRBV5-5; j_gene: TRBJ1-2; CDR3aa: CASSSTDSPNWIRGYTF; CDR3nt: TGTGCCAGCAGCTCGACGGACAGTCCTAATTGGATTCGAGGCTACACCTTC
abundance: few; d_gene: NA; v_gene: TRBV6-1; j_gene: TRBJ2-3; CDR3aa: CASSEMIDSTDTQYF; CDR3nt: TGTGCCAGCAGTGAAATGATCGACAGCACAGATACGCAGTATTTT
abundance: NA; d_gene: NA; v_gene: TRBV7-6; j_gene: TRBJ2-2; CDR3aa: CASSHRVLGTGELFF; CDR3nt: TGTGCCAGCAGCCACCGGGTCTTGGGGACCGGGGAGCTGTTTTTT
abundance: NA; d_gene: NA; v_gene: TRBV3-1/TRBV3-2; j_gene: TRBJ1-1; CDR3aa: CASSARDTEAFF; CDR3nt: TGTGCCAGCAGCGCCCGGGACACTGAAGCTTTCTTT
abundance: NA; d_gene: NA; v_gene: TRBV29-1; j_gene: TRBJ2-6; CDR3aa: CSAPAGPGANVLTF; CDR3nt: TGCAGCGCTCCCGCAGGGCCTGGGGCCAACGTCCTGACTTTC
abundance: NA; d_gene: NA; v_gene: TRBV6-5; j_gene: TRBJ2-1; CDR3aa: CASSIEVEQFF; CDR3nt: TGTGCCAGCAGTATAGAGGTTGAGCAGTTCTTC
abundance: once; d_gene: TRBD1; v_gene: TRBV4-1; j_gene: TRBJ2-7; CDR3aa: CASSHSGTGVYEQYF; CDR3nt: TGCGCCAGCAGCCACTCCGGGACAGGAGTCTACGAGCAGTACTTC
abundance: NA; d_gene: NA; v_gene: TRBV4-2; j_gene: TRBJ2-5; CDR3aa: CASSQLQGRETQYF; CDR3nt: TGTGCCAGCAGCCAATTGCAGGGCCGGGAGACCCAGTACTTC
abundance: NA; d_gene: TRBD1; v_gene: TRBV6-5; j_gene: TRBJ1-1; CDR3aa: CASNTGQGSPEAFF; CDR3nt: TGTGCCAGCAATACGGGACAGGGCTCTCCTGAAGCTTTCTTT
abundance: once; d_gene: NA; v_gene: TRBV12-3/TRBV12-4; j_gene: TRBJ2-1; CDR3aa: CASSLLRNNEQFF; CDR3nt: TGTGCCAGCAGTTTATTACGGAACAATGAGCAGTTCTTC
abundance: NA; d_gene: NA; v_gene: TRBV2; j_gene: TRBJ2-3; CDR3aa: CASSALTSRDTQYF; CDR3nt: TGTGCCAGCAGTGCCCTCACTTCGCGTGATACGCAGTATTTT
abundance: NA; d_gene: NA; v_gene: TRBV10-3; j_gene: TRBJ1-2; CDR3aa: CAISEGLDHKGYTF; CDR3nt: TGTGCCATCAGTGAAGGACTTGACCATAAGGGCTACACCTTC
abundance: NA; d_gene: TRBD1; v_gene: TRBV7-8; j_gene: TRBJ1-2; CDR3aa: CASSLKRQGSQGYGYTF; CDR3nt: TGTGCCAGCAGCTTAAAAAGACAGGGGTCACAAGGGTACGGCTACACCTTC
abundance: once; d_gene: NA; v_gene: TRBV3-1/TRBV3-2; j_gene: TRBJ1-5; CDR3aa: CASSQDSTANQPQHF; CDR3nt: TGTGCCAGCAGCCAAGATTCGACAGCCAATCAGCCCCAGCATTTT
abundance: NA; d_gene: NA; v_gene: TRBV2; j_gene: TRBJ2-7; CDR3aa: CASSVEYEQYF; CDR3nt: TGTGCCAGCAGTGTCGAGTATGAGCAGTACTTC